This entry describes one T cell receptor (beta chain). Its antigen is not yet known. No clone much larger than this one lies a single base away; base qualities are absent. The sample belongs to a study of cytomegalovirus exposure and HLA in healthy donors (dated by TCRdb to 2016 to 2017). Context from the whole study: An earlier analysis of approximately 640 of the donors reported more than 250 Gb of sequence data and roughly 110 million unique TCR beta sequences from 190 million or so T cells. A separate validation cohort of 100 to 150 different subjects was used in addition to the roughly 670-subject first cohort. Typing coverage differed by locus: A, B, C, DRB1 and DQB1 were typed in roughly 620-640 donors, DQA1 in around 500, DPA1 in 600 to 610, and DPB1 in approximately 450. Around 300 gigabases of sequencing data and approximately 80 million unique TCR sequences were included in an early release covering around 600 HLA-typed donors. Donor age, sex, ethnicity and CMV serostatus were collected together with the repertoire data. A later genetic analysis used genome-wide SNP genotypes for about 55% of the 666 donors, treating that subset as a discovery cohort. The study used immunosequencing to profile the T cell repertoires of some 600 subjects and linked those repertoires to cytomegalovirus serostatus. To study patterns of TCR occurrence, a later analysis re-analyzed previously published TCR beta repertoires from just over 650 donors and added high-resolution HLA genotyping. Roughly five DR-DQ haplotypes were handled as single units for association and clustering because linkage in the cohort was strong. HLA typing included class I and class II loci at four-digit resolution. The study was designed to test whether signatures of past pathogen exposure could be identified by cataloging public T cell receptors. In an earlier analysis of 587 of the donors, high-throughput TCR beta sequencing was used to judge whether each TCR beta V gene segment behaved as functional or pseudogenic. Of the 300 to 450 genotyped donors, approximately 82% fell in the genetic ancestry cluster associated with self-reported Caucasian donors. Among 398 genotyped donors of the cohort, an average of around 240,000 unique TCR beta nucleotide sequences were sequenced per donor, approximately 20% of them non-productive. The study combined high-throughput TCR immunosequencing, statistical association of individual TCRs with disease status, and machine learning to predict cytomegalovirus infection status. All discovery cohort repertoires had been generated on a single sequencing platform. The later analysis used no new phenotypic data to find candidate immune exposures, relying instead on TCR beta sequences and their occurrence across donors. General findings and caveats noted by the study authors: Because HLA typing was unavailable for some donors at each locus, only the typed subset was used in association tests. Immune exposure information for the cohort was limited to CMV serostatus. A cluster of highly shared sequence variants was judged likely to be a technical artifact of the sequencing pipeline. A further reported finding was that TCR beta sequences accurately predicted the HLA-A and HLA-B alleles for most subjects in the first cohort. Roughly uniform sequencing depth across donors was assumed in presence/absence analyses, although this assumption may not hold. In a later analysis, several top co-occurrence clusters were reported to appear linked to parvovirus B19, influenza, CMV and Epstein-Barr virus. In a later analysis, the rate of TCR association differed among HLA loci, with DRB1 alleles having the most associated TCRs and HLA-C alleles having the fewest. At a false discovery rate of 0.05, a later analysis linked about 16,000 TCR beta sequences to specific HLA alleles. The 87-base-pair reads could not distinguish some IMGT-functional V segments, including TRBV6-2 and TRBV6-3, so those segments were excluded. The study gave a list of roughly 150 TCR beta chains associated with cytomegalovirus. Three of the identified cytomegalovirus-associated TCR beta chains were confirmed in vitro to be specific for cytomegalovirus antigens. In a later analysis, most CMV-associated TCR beta chains were found to appear HLA-restricted, with HLA associations seemingly driven largely by CMV exposure. When HLA alleles, especially DR and DQ, strongly co-occurred, TCR associations were difficult to assign to individual alleles. According to a later genetic analysis, donors in an Asian-associated ancestry cluster had fewer N-insertions in productive TCRs than the approximately 700-donor mean. In a later analysis, HLA-associated TCR beta chains showed more clonal expansion and lower generation probabilities than non-associated chains that were equally common. Correlated functional status among segregating V segments might be attributable to linkage disequilibrium, but an unknown experimental factor could not be ruled out. According to the authors, the approach could potentially be generalized to other disease states and immunological phenotypes. V-gene and J-gene trimming of TCR beta chains was associated with a missense DCLRE1C variant in a later genetic analysis, and the association was replicated in an independent cohort. The classifier was reported to diagnose cytomegalovirus status with high specificity and sensitivity in both the original cohort and the validation cohort. In an earlier analysis of approximately 600 of the donors, most TCR beta V segments were observed in productive rearrangements about 87% or about 30% of the time, broadly matching IMGT annotations. This cohort had only TCR beta chains sequenced, and the lack of alpha or paired-chain data limited which features could be detected. Across donors, most TCR sequences were observed very rarely, whereas some public TCRs were present in many individuals. Because counts were too low, roughly 17 rarely observed V segments, including chromosome 9 orphons, were left out of the earlier analysis of some 600 of the donors.

Receptor amplification or capture employed the immunoSEQ multiplex PCR assay. For the multiplex PCR, a mixture combining 60 forward primers for TCR Vbeta segments and 13 reverse primers for TCR Jbeta segments was used. Amplification of the CDR3 region of rearranged TCR beta genes was performed with a multiplex PCR assay on genomic DNA. Amplified TCR beta libraries were sequenced as 87-base-pair reads on the Illumina HiSeq System. As for how the authors treated the data: Across the 670 or so repertoires, a later analysis counted about 81 million unique TCR beta chains, roughly 11 million of which were shared by at least two donors. Raw reads were error-corrected and collapsed into unique sequences by a nearest-neighbor algorithm in which closely related sequences were merged to remove PCR and sequencing errors. CDR3 sequences were aligned to IMGT reference sequences to assign V, D and J gene segments. Each retained sequence needed at least a six-nucleotide match to both a V gene segment and a J gene segment. Rearrangements were classified as productive when the CDR3 lacked stop codons and remained in frame with V and J, and all other rearrangements were classified as non-productive. Following IMGT convention, CDR3 was defined as the stretch from the second conserved V-encoded cysteine up to the conserved J-encoded phenylalanine. In an earlier analysis of around 600 of the donors, sequences lacking an unambiguous match to a single V gene segment were excluded. An earlier analysis of around 600 of the donors classified V segments as functional when productive rearrangements were above 56.7% and as segregating when the standard deviation between donors was above 5%. A statistical classification framework was built for diagnosing cytomegalovirus status from the catalog of TCR beta chain sequences. A later analysis assigned V and J genes by comparing TCR nucleotide sequences with IMGT/GENE-DB human TR gene sequences. A later analysis assigned CDR3 sequences and most-parsimonious VDJ recombination scenarios with the TCRdist pipeline. In a later analysis, each TCR beta chain was defined by its CDR3 amino acid sequence together with its V-gene family, and reads without a unique V-gene family were excluded. In a later analysis, approximately 590 highly shared, low-generation-probability nucleotide sequences were removed to address suspected cross-contamination and a sequencing artifact. In a later analysis, a clonal expansion index was calculated for each public chain from normalized within-repertoire ranks of inferred template counts. In a later analysis, generation probabilities were computed with a VDJ recombination model fitted to out-of-frame rearrangements, and the resulting probabilities were checked against IGoR. In a later analysis, hypergeometric tests were used to score TCR-TCR, TCR-HLA and TCR-CMV co-occurrence, with a repertoire-size bias correction applied to TCR pairs. To estimate false discovery rates, a later analysis permuted the HLA or CMV assignments 20 times. In a later analysis, co-occurring TCRs were grouped using DBSCAN, with TCRdist sequence similarity added in when clustering inside HLA-allele-positive subsets. Co-occurrence clustering excluded repertoires with fewer than 30,000 or more than 120,000 public chains, plus five with anomalous nucleotide sharing. Here the immuneACCESS table is served through TCRdb, limited to in-frame sequences with V and J called. Missing clones are a known gap in these copies; in checked studies unresolved V genes cover under half, and the rest lacks a known reason. V, J and clone size were drawn from that table, and D and trimming were deduced from the DNA. This sample gives some 190,000 clones in total; around 80% of them show up just once. Approximately 1.8% of the sample lies in the top ten.

In total, approximately 610 healthy bone marrow donors made up the cohort. At the time of sampling, all cohort members were nominally healthy, though unrecorded immune exposures were likely present. The donor tested CMV seropositive and was one of the 289 seropositive cohort members. Each donor provided a peripheral blood sample, and peripheral blood mononuclear cells were used for TCR beta sequencing. The Qiagen DNeasy Blood Extraction Kit was used to extract genomic DNA from the blood cell samples. From the germline V gene, CDR1 is SQVTM and CDR2 is ANQGSEA. V lost 7 bases and J lost 1 base, and the count of bases not matched to a germline gene is 11. The CDR3 sequence holds 15 residues, the cysteine and phenylalanine included. Only CDR3 DNA remains: 45 bases, in frame from the first base.

The chain links TRBV29-1 with TRBJ1-1, with TRBD1 identical over 8 junction bases. The material sequenced was PBMCs. The receptor was derived from a man aged 35-49 years in good health and CMV-seropositive. The bases are TGCAGCGCAGCGGGTACAGGGGGGGGGAACACTGAAGCTTTCTTT. It encodes CSAAGTGGGNTEAFF.